Listed below are T cell receptor beta chains from one sample, sequenced in a study of PD-1 blockade in classical Hodgkin lymphoma. Method: immunoSEQ multiplex PCR; TCRdb's copy keeps in-frame clones and lacks some. The table lists 75,000 to 100,000 clones, about 92% of them singletons. The sequenced sample was peripheral blood mononuclear cells (PBMCs), obtained before the fourth cycle of nivolumab. Receptors were obtained from a human donor with classical Hodgkin lymphoma. CDR3s include the opening cysteine and the closing phenylalanine or tryptophan.

CAISGGMGPQHF,TRBV10-3
CSGDGYTF,TRBV9
CASSLVRNSPLHF,TRBV5-6
CASSSYRGGIPSLNEQFF,TRBV13
CAWTGGHYGYTF,TRBV30
CASSPTSSYEQYF,TRBV7-6
CASSPKSAGRSYEQYF,TRBV25-1
CASSAGTGGTYEQYF,TRBV25-1
CAWSVGLLKYF,TRBV30
CATSRQGAVRNIQYF,TRBV15
CASSLSGGASNTGELFF,TRBV5-1
CASSVLGQNTGELFF,TRBV9
CASSPDRAETQYF,TRBV2
CASSVSPLVPLYEQYF,TRBV9
CAWSADRGSGNTIYF,TRBV30
CSARLRDGYTF,TRBV20-1
CASSPDYAGEQYF,TRBV18
CASSPTRGGFRAFF,TRBV6-6
CASGRQGWDEKLFF,TRBV27
CSVETGGEQYF,TRBV29-1
CASSPTSGSVTGELFF,TRBV18
CASSYSMFRRNYGYTF,TRBV6-6
CASSSRTSGRFPHPDEQFF,TRBV7-9
CASSLEVETGELFF,TRBV6-1
CASRGGPTDTQYF,TRBV6-5
CASSRHTSGTHNEQFF,TRBV4-2
CASSFKREIAGELFF,TRBV5-4
CAISDFKRNTGELFF,TRBV10-3
CASSLTPGLYEQYF,TRBV5-8
CASSSALGFSSVYEQYF,TRBV7-2
CASSLGRTATYNEQFF,TRBV5-1
CAWSGGTFDQPQHF,TRBV30
CASSRGTGENSGNTIYF,TRBV11-3
CASSSTRGLSTEAFF,TRBV28
CASSLRDTSPNTQYF,TRBV19
CASSSHTSYEQYF,TRBV5-1
CASSLVGGSYEQYF,TRBV7-8
CASKRGSFTEAFF,TRBV6-1
CASSSAKGAHLREKLFF,TRBV19
CASSYSGYNEQFF,TRBV27
CASSQGVVQYF,TRBV4-1
CSAQRALLDTQYF,TRBV29-1
CASSLEGGRWFNYGYTF,TRBV27
CASSLRPISDTQYF,TRBV5-6
CATLRGRGRNEQFF,TRBV6-1
CASSTQTGSEAFF,TRBV9
CASQADRDNEQFF,TRBV18
CASSLAGHPGADVLTF,TRBV11-2
CASSLAGRLQETQYF,TRBV7-9
CASSYSPAGSGNTIYF,TRBV6-5
CASSSSNLGHKNTGELFF,TRBV11-3
CASSYPLDREDTEAFF,TRBV6-6
CASSVARESPLHF,TRBV9
CASSLIGPVPREQKGGYEQYF,TRBV5-1
CASSLDPYNEQFF,TRBV28
CASIFRMAGQVRTDTQYF,TRBV27
CAWKARVRPEAFF,TRBV30
CASSRTGSNTEAFF,TRBV10-1
CAWIQTRTAYNEQFF,TRBV30